The 32 T cell receptor beta chains presented below share a single source sample, sequenced in a study of HIV-infected patients and healthy controls. Reverse transcription used about 500 ng RNA and constant-region primers for alpha and beta. Alpha and beta chain libraries were made separately by chain-specific third strand synthesis with multiplexing indices. TCRdb itself ran the 5' RACE reads through MiXCR, one entry per CDR3 protein. The table has over 15,000 distinct CDR3 sequences, approximately 9% seen once; the top ten hold about 2.8%. No cell fractionation was done, so the repertoire covers all unsorted peripheral blood T cells. Specimen: blood. These receptors were obtained from an adult in good health.

The sample holds many counts of this clonotype. This chain uses TRBV7-9 with TRBJ2-7; D is perhaps TRBD1 (5 bases). CDR1 and CDR2 from the germline V gene are SEHNR and FQNEAQ (reference sequence). The germline V and J ends were trimmed by 0 bases and 5 bases, with 5 bases remaining between them. The CDR3 consists of 12 residues. The CDR3 loop is CASSLARDEQYF. CDR3 nucleotides: TGTGCCAGCAGCTTAGCCAGGGACGAGCAGTACTTC.

This clonotype was recorded many times. The rearrangement links TRBV5-1 to TRBJ2-7; possibly TRBD1 for D (5 bases). Per germline, CDR1 SGHRS and CDR2 YFSETQ. V lost 4 bases, J lost 2 bases, and 16 bases lay in between. This CDR3 spans 15 amino acids. For the CDR3, the DNA is TGCGCCAGCAGCCACGACAGTAATAGGCCCTACGAGCAGTACTTC. This codes for CASSHDSNRPYEQYF. The whole variable domain, remainder taken from reference TRBV5-1 and TRBJ2-7, is KAGVTQTPRYLIKTRGQQVTLSCSPISGHRSVSWYQQTPGQGLQFLFEYFSETQRNKGNFPGRFSGRQFSNSRSEMNVSTLELGDSALYLCASSHDSNRPYEQYFGPGTRLTVT.

This clonotype was seen repeatedly, ten times or more. This sequence joins TRBV5-1 and TRBJ2-1; D unclear. Trimming pared 2 bases from V and 12 bases from J, leaving 12 bases between. Germline V gives CDR1 SGHRS, CDR2 YFSETQ. The CDR3 loop spans 12 amino acids. CDR3 in DNA: TGCGCCAGCAGCTTCCAGAATCCCCCGCAGTTCTTC. This gives the protein CASSFQNPPQFF.

This clonotype was seen repeatedly, ten times or more. The V gene is TRBV20-1, the J gene TRBJ2-1; D remains unclear. V was cut by 5 bases and J by 0 bases, with 14 bases left in between. Germline CDR1 DFQATT, CDR2 SNEGSKA (reference sequence). This CDR3 comprises 15 residues. The CDR3 is CSAPTGFSSYNEQFF. The CDR3, as DNA: TGCAGTGCTCCCACCGGTTTTAGCTCCTACAATGAGCAGTTCTTC.

This clonotype was observed at least ten times. The chain couples TRBV6-2 or TRBV6-3 to TRBJ1-5; D is unresolved. This CDR3 has 12 residues. Germline values: CDR1 MNHEY, CDR2 SVGEGT. V shed 2 bases and J shed 11 bases, with 10 bases lying between them. This chain's CDR3 is CASSYRPEAQHF. CDR3 nucleotide sequence: TGTGCCAGCAGTTACAGACCTGAAGCCCAGCATTTT.

This chain links TRBV20-1 with TRBJ2-3, with D perhaps matching TRBD1 or TRBD2 (6 bases each). V gave up 3 bases and J gave up 6 bases, with 22 bases separating them. Germline lookup yields CDR1 DFQATT and CDR2 SNEGSKA (reference sequence). This CDR3 comprises 16 residues. The CDR3 sequence is CSARTSGATYADTQYF. As DNA, the CDR3 is TGCAGTGCTAGGACTTCGGGGGCCACCTACGCGGATACGCAGTATTTT.

This clonotype has just a few counts. The V gene is TRBV20-1, the J gene TRBJ2-2, with TRBD2 identical over 11 bases. The ends lost 5 bases at V and 7 bases at J; junction bases unmatched: 6. The V gene's germline CDR1 is DFQATT and CDR2 SNEGSKA (reference sequence). The CDR3 has 14 amino acids. The CDR3 region has the DNA TGCAGTGCTCCACTAGCGGGAGCCATCGGGGAGCTGTTTTTT. As protein: CSAPLAGAIGELFF.

This clonotype was counted at least ten times. V is TRBV7-9 and J is TRBJ2-1; TRBD2 matches at 8 bases. Germline V lookup: CDR1 SEHNR, CDR2 FQNEAQ (reference sequence). The CDR3 runs to 14 residues. Trimming cost V 1 base and J 13 bases; bases outside gene matches: 9. In DNA form, the CDR3 reads TGTGCCAGCAGCTTAGGAAGGACTAGCTATATTCAGTTCTTC. This encodes CASSLGRTSYIQFF. Full variable domain (outside the CDR3, taken from reference TRBV7-9 and TRBJ2-1): DTGVSQNPRHKITKRGQNVTFRCDPISEHNRLYWYRQTLGQGPEFLTYFQNEAQLEKSRLLSDRFSAERPKGSFSTLEIQRTEQGDSAMYLCASSLGRTSYIQFFGPGTRLTVL.

Relative to its sample, this clonotype is medium-sized. J is TRBJ1-1 and V is TRBV6-2 or TRBV6-3; 9 bases fit TRBD1. The CDR3 has 15 amino acids. V gave up 5 bases and J gave up 4 bases; unmatched junction bases: 8. Germline V gives CDR1 MNHEY, CDR2 SVGEGT. This CDR3 is CASSPRTGAGTEAFF. The CDR3 DNA reads as TGTGCCAGCAGTCCCCGGACAGGGGCGGGCACTGAAGCTTTCTTT.

This clonotype was seen a handful of times. The chain is built from TRBV5-4 and TRBJ2-1; TRBD2 agrees at 7 bases. Trimming cost V 7 bases and J 6 bases; bases outside gene matches: 10. The germline gives CDR1 SGHNT, CDR2 YYREEE (reference sequence). The CDR3 sequence is 14 residues long. CDR3 region: CASWDGTTINEQFF. Written as DNA, the CDR3 is TGTGCCAGCTGGGACGGGACTACCATCAATGAGCAGTTCTTC.

This clonotype was seen many times. This chain uses TRBV20-1 with TRBJ1-2; D perhaps matches TRBD1 (6 bases). This CDR3 is 13 amino acids long. Between the trimmed V and J ends, which lost 6 bases and 5 bases, there was a span of 16 bases. CDR1 and CDR2 from the germline V gene are DFQATT and SNEGSKA (reference sequence). CDR3 nucleotides: TGCAGTGCAAGTCACTACAGGGATTATGGCTACACCTTC. This gives the protein CSASHYRDYGYTF.

This clonotype was observed at least ten times. V usage is TRBV4-2 and J usage is TRBJ2-7; perhaps TRBD1 as D (7 bases). This CDR3 comprises 18 residues. Between the trimmed V and J ends, which lost 0 bases and 1 base, there was a span of 19 bases. Germline CDR1 and CDR2: LGHNA and YNFKEQ. This CDR3 is CASSQDRGGTAVSYEQYF. DNA of the CDR3: TGTGCCAGCAGCCAAGATCGGGGCGGGACAGCCGTTTCCTACGAGCAGTACTTC.

The table lists this clonotype with many counts. This chain links TRBV28 with TRBJ2-1, with 8 bases identical to TRBD2. The CDR3 extends over 14 amino acids. Trimming at V came to 6 bases and at J to 9 bases, leaving 10 bases not matched to a gene. Germline CDR1 MDHEN, CDR2 SYDVKM. In nucleotides, the CDR3 is TGTGCCAGCAGGGCGGGGGGACGTTTCTCTGAGCAGTTCTTC. It is translated as CASRAGGRFSEQFF.

In regard to this clonotype: A much larger clone differs from this one at a single base, so this may be a read error. This likely comes from a read error, as the CDR3 has no conserved phenylalanine or tryptophan at its end. The chain has TRBV10-3 and TRBJ2-3, with TRBD2 as a possible D gene (6 bases). The CDR3 has 17 amino acids. The V gene's germline CDR1 is ENHRY and CDR2 SYGVKD. The germline V and J ends were trimmed by 4 bases and 0 bases, with 17 bases remaining between them. The CDR3 nucleotides are TGTGCCATCAGTGTTAGCATACTAGCAGAGAGCACAGATACGCAGTATATT. Its protein is CAISVSILAESTDTQYI.

This clonotype showed up many times. This chain uses TRBV12-3 or TRBV12-4 with TRBJ1-5, with no clear D. This CDR3 spans 13 amino acids. The V and J ends lost 6 bases and 0 bases respectively, with 6 bases between them. Here the CDR3 reads CASRKDSNQPQHF. CDR3 DNA sequence: TGTGCCAGCAGGAAAGATAGCAATCAGCCCCAGCATTTT.

This clonotype was found many times. V gene TRBV18 combines with J gene TRBJ2-3; D gene ambiguous. This CDR3 is built from 14 residues. Germline V gene lookup returns CDR1 KGHSH and CDR2 LQKENI. With 2 bases removed from V and 0 bases from J, the gap between germline ends came to 6 bases. Here the CDR3 DNA reads TGTGCCAGCTCACCATTCAGCAGCACAGATACGCAGTATTTT. Protein product: CASSPFSSTDTQYF.

This clonotype was found many times. The J gene is TRBJ1-5, the V gene TRBV28; possibly TRBD1 for D (5 bases). V was cut by 6 bases and J by 5 bases, with 23 bases left in between. Germline lookup yields CDR1 MDHEN and CDR2 SYDVKM. This CDR3 is 17 amino acids long. The DNA for the CDR3 is TGTGCCAGCAGCCGCCTAGGGGAGGGCAAGAATGATCAGCCCCAGCATTTT. Translation gives CASSRLGEGKNDQPQHF.

This clonotype has a count of ten or more. The genes are TRBV19 and TRBJ2-3, with 13 bases matching TRBD2. V was clipped by 7 bases and J by 4 bases; unmatched bases: 11. CDR3 length equals 17 residues. Germline assignment: CDR1 LNHDA and CDR2 SQIVND (reference sequence). CDR3 in DNA: TGTGCCAGTAATCCCGTCGGACTAGCGGGAGCCCCAGATACGCAGTATTTT. It codes for CASNPVGLAGAPDTQYF.

This clonotype was detected many times. The V and J genes are TRBV29-1 and TRBJ2-3; 7 bases are shared with TRBD2. The CDR3 contains 15 residues. Germline lookup yields CDR1 SQVTM and CDR2 ANQGSEA. The ends lost 6 bases at V and 0 bases at J; junction bases unmatched: 9. In DNA, the CDR3 is TGCAGCGTAGGAGGAGCTAGCGGAAGCACAGATACGCAGTATTTT. It yields the protein CSVGGASGSTDTQYF.

This clonotype is a singleton in its sample. The gene calls are TRBV9 and TRBJ2-3; no definite D call. The length of the CDR3 is 12 residues. Germline lookup yields CDR1 SGDLS and CDR2 YYNGEE. V lost 4 bases, J lost 3 bases, and 6 bases lay in between. The CDR3 protein is CASSTMTDTQYF. The CDR3 nucleotides are TGTGCCAGCAGCACGATGACAGATACGCAGTATTTT.

This clonotype was seen repeatedly, ten times or more. CDR3 nucleotide sequence: TGTGCCAGCAGCTCCAGAGGGGGGTCGAACACCGGGGAGCTGTTTTTT. Protein: CASSSRGGSNTGELFF. V usage is TRBV5-4 and J usage is TRBJ2-2; D is perhaps TRBD1 or TRBD2 (6 bases each). V was shortened by 3 bases and J by 0 bases, with 12 bases between the two germline ends. This CDR3 contains 16 residues. The germline V gene has CDR1 SGHNT and CDR2 YYREEE (reference sequence).

This clonotype was observed a single time. The chain links TRBV15 to TRBJ1-5; TRBD1 matches 7 bases. Germline trimming cut 5 bases from V and 11 bases from J; bases unmatched to any gene: 6. This CDR3 spans 12 amino acids. Germline V gene sequence: CDR1 LNHNV, CDR2 YYDKDF (reference sequence). CDR3 nucleotide sequence: TGTGCCACCAGCCAGGGGGGTAGGGCCCAGCATTTT. This translates into CATSQGGRAQHF.

This clonotype was detected many times. The chain has TRBV19 and TRBJ2-4; 8 bases are shared with TRBD1. CDR3 length: 15 residues. Germline V gives CDR1 LNHDA, CDR2 SQIVND (reference sequence). Trimming cost V 5 bases and J 9 bases; bases outside gene matches: 12. CDR3 DNA sequence: TGTGCCAGTAGTCTGACCGGGACAGGTGGGGGCATTCAGTACTTC. Amino acid sequence: CASSLTGTGGGIQYF.

Many counts were recorded for this clonotype. The rearrangement uses TRBV11-1 and TRBJ2-1, with 8 bases lining up with TRBD2. V trimming: 1 base; J trimming: 4 bases; junction bases outside the gene matches: 3. Germline CDR1 is SGHAT and CDR2 is FQDESV (reference sequence). The length of the CDR3 is 15 residues. CDR3: CASSLVAGGYNEQFF. The CDR3, as DNA: TGTGCCAGCAGCTTAGTTGCGGGGGGTTACAATGAGCAGTTCTTC.

This clonotype was recorded many times. The chain combines TRBV5-1 with TRBJ2-3; maybe TRBD2 (7 bases). The CDR3 has 14 amino acids. From germline, CDR1 is SGHRS and CDR2 YFSETQ. V was clipped by 4 bases and J by 1 base, with 10 bases between them. The CDR3 is CASSRGGGTDTQYF. DNA of the CDR3: TGCGCCAGCAGCAGGGGGGGGGGCACAGATACGCAGTATTTT. Together with reference TRBV5-1 and TRBJ2-3, the CDR3 gives the full variable domain: KAGVTQTPRYLIKTRGQQVTLSCSPISGHRSVSWYQQTPGQGLQFLFEYFSETQRNKGNFPGRFSGRQFSNSRSEMNVSTLELGDSALYLCASSRGGGTDTQYFGPGTRLTVL.

V and J are TRBV29-1 and TRBJ1-2; D remains ambiguous. Looked up from germline, CDR1 is SQVTM and CDR2 is ANQGSEA. Deletions cut 5 bases from V and 0 bases from J, with 13 bases between. There are 14 residues in the CDR3. CDR3 sequence reads: CSVLWAAPNYGYTF. The CDR3 DNA sequence: TGCAGCGTTCTCTGGGCAGCACCTAACTATGGCTACACCTTC.

In this sample, this clonotype is medium-sized. This chain uses TRBV6-5 with TRBJ1-1, with 9 bases that match TRBD1. The CDR3 is 14 residues long. The junction had 7 bases not matched to a gene; V was cut back by 6 bases and J by 5 bases. Germline CDR1 reads MNHEY; CDR2 reads SVGAGI. CDR3 nucleotides: TGTGCCAGCAGGCCCGGGACAGGGAAGACTGAAGCTTTCTTT. Protein sequence: CASRPGTGKTEAFF.

Many counts were recorded for this clonotype. The CDR3 DNA is TGCGCCAGCAGCTTTATCGCTAGCGGGAGTGGTGAGCAGTTCTTC. Translation gives CASSFIASGSGEQFF. The J gene is TRBJ2-1, the V gene TRBV5-1, with 10 bases matching TRBD2. The CDR3 consists of 15 residues. V shed 2 bases, J shed 9 bases, and the junction held 8 bases outside the gene matches. Germline CDR1 and CDR2: SGHRS and YFSETQ.

The V and J genes are TRBV12-3 or TRBV12-4 and TRBJ1-5; 9 nucleotides match TRBD1. The J segment lost 0 bases and the V segment lost 6 bases, leaving 15 bases of the junction unmatched. This CDR3 region has 19 residues. The CDR3 loop reads CASSPDRGWGSDSNQPQHF. The CDR3 DNA follows: TGTGCCAGCAGCCCGGACAGGGGATGGGGGTCGGATAGCAATCAGCCCCAGCATTTT.

By its share, this clonotype is medium-sized. CDR3 coding DNA: TGTGCCAGCAGTTTTTCGGGGGGCAGGTCACCCCTCCACTTT. It encodes CASSFSGGRSPLHF. The rearrangement joins TRBV12-3 or TRBV12-4 to TRBJ1-6; D perhaps matches TRBD1 (6 bases). There are 14 residues in the CDR3. The V end was cut by 3 bases, the J end by 10 bases, with 13 bases between.

This clonotype was observed at least ten times. The chain carries TRBV29-1 and TRBJ2-7; D is ambiguous. Trimming cost V 5 bases and J 2 bases, with 7 bases left between them. The CDR3 consists of 11 residues. Germline CDR1 and CDR2: SQVTM and ANQGSEA. In DNA form, the CDR3 reads TGCAGCGTTTCACACACCTACGAGCAGTACTTC. Translation: CSVSHTYEQYF.

This clonotype came up many times. The gene calls are TRBV5-1 and TRBJ2-3; tentative D call: TRBD2 (6 bases). The V gene lost 0 bases and the J gene lost 6 bases, with 8 bases spanning the gap. The CDR3 sequence is 13 residues long. Germline loops: CDR1 SGHRS, CDR2 YFSETQ. CDR3 loop: CASSLGGDDTQYF. Written as DNA, the CDR3 is TGCGCCAGCAGCTTGGGCGGGGATGATACGCAGTATTTT.